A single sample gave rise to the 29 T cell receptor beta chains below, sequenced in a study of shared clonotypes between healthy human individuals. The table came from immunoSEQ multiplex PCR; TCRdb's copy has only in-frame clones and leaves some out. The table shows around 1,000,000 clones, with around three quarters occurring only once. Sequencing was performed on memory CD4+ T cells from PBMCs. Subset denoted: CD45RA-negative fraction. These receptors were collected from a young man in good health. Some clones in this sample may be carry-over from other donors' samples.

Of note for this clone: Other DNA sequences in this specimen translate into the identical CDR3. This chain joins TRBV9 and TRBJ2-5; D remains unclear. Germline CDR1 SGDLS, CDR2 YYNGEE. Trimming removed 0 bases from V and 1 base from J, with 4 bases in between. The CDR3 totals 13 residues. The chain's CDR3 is CASSVASQETQYF. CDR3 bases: TGTGCCAGCAGCGTAGCCAGCCAAGAGACCCAGTACTTC. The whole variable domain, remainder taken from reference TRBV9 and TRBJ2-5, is DSGVTQTPKHLITATGQRVTLRCSPRSGDLSVYWYQQSLDQGLQFLIQYYNGEERAKGNILERFSAQQFPDLHSELNLSSLELGDSALYFCASSVASQETQYFGPGTRLLVL.

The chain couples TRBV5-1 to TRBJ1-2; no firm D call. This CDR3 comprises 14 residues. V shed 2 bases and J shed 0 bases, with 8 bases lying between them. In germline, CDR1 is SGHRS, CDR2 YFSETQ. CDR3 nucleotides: TGCGCCAGCAGCTTTGACGGAGCTAACTATGGCTACACCTTC. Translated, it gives CASSFDGANYGYTF.

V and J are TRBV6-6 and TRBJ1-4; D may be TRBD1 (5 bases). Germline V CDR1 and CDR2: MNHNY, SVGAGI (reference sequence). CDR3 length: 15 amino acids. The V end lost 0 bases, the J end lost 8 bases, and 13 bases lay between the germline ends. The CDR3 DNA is TGTGCCAGCAGTTACTCGATGGGGGTCGGGGAAAAACTGTTTTTT. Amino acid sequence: CASSYSMGVGEKLFF.

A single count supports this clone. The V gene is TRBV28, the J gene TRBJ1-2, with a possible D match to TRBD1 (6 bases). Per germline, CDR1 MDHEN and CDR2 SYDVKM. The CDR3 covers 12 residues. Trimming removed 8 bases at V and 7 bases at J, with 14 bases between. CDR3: CASGGGRSGYTF. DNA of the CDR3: TGTGCCAGCGGAGGGGGTCGGTCTGGCTACACCTTC.

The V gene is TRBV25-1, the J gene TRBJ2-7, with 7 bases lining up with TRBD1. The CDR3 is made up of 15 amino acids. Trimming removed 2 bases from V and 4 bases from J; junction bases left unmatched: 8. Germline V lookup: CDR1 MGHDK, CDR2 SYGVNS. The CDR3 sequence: CASSEGPGGMYEQYF. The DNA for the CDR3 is TGTGCCAGCAGTGAAGGGCCAGGGGGTATGTACGAGCAGTACTTC.

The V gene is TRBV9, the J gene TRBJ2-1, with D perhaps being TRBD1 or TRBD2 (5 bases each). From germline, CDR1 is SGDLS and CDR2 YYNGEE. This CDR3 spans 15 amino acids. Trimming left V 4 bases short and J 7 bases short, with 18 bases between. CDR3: CASSLGEGKWNEQFF. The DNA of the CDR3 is TGTGCCAGCAGCCTGGGAGAGGGGAAATGGAATGAGCAGTTCTTC.

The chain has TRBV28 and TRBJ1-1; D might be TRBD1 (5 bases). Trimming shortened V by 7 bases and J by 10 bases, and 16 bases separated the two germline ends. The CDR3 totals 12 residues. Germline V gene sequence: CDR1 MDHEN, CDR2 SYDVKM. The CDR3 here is CASTSGGDLAFF. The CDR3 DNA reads TGTGCCAGCACCTCCGGTGGGGACCTAGCTTTCTTT.

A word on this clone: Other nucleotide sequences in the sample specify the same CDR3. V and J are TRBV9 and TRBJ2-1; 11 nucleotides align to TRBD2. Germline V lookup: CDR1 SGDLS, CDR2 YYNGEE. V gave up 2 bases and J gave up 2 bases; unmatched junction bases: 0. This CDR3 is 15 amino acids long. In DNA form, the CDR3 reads TGTGCCAGCAGCGTGGGACTAGCGGCCTACAATGAGCAGTTCTTC. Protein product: CASSVGLAAYNEQFF. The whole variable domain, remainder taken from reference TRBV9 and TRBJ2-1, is DSGVTQTPKHLITATGQRVTLRCSPRSGDLSVYWYQQSLDQGLQFLIQYYNGEERAKGNILERFSAQQFPDLHSELNLSSLELGDSALYFCASSVGLAAYNEQFFGPGTRLTVL.

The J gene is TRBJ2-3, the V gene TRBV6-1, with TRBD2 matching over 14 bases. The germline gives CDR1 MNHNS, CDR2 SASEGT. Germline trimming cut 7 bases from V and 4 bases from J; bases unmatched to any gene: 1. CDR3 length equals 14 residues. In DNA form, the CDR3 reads TGTGCCAGCACGGGACTAGCGGGAGCAGATACGCAGTATTTT. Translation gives CASTGLAGADTQYF.

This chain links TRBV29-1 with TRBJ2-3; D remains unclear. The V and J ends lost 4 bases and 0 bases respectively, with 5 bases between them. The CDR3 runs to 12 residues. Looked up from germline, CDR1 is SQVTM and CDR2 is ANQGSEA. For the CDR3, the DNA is TGCAGCGTTGCCGGGAGCACAGATACGCAGTATTTT. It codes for CSVAGSTDTQYF.

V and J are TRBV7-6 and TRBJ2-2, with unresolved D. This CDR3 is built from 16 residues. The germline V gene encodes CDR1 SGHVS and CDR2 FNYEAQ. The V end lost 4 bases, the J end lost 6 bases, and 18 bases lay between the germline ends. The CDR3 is CASSSPFRGSAGELFF. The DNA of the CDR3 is TGTGCCAGCAGCTCCCCTTTCCGTGGCAGCGCCGGGGAGCTGTTTTTT.

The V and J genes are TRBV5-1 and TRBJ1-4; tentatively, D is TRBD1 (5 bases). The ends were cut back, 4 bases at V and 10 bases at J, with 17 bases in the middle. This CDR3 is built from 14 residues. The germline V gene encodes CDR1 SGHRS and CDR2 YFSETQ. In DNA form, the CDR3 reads TGCGCCAGCAGCCCCGGGACCCCTCCAGGAAAACTGTTTTTT. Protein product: CASSPGTPPGKLFF.

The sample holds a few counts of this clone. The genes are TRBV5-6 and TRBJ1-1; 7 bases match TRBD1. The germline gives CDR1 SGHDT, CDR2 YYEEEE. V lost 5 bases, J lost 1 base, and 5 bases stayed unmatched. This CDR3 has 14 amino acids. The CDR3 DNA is TGTGCCAGCAGTTCTGACAGGGCGAACACTGAAGCTTTCTTT. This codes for CASSSDRANTEAFF.

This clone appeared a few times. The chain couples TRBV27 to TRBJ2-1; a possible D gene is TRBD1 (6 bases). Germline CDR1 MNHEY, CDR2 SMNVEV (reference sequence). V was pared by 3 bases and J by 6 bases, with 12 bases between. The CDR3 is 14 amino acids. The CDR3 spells CASSFSGRGNEQFF. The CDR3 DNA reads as TGTGCCAGCAGTTTTTCGGGCAGGGGCAATGAGCAGTTCTTC.

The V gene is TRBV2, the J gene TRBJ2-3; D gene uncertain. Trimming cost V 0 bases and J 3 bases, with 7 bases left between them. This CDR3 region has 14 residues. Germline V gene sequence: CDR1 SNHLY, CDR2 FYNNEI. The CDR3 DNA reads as TGTGCCAGCAGTGAAGCGATATTAACAGATACGCAGTATTTT. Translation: CASSEAILTDTQYF.

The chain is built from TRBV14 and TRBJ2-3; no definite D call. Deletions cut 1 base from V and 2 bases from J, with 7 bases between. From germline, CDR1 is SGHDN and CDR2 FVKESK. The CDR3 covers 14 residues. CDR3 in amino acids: CASSQAQITDTQYF. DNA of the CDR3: TGTGCCAGCAGCCAAGCCCAGATCACAGATACGCAGTATTTT.

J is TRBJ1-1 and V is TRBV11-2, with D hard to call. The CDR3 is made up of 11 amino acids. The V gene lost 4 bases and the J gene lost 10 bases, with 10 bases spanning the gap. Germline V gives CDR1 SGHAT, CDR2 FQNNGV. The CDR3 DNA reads TGTGCCAGCAGCTGGTTCCTGGGAGCTTTCTTT. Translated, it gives CASSWFLGAFF.

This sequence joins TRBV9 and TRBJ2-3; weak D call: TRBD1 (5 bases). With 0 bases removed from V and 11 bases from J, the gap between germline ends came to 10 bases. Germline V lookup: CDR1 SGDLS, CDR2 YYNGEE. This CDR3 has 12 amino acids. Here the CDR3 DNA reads TGTGCCAGCAGCGTAGATAGAGACAGGCAGTATTTT. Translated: CASSVDRDRQYF.

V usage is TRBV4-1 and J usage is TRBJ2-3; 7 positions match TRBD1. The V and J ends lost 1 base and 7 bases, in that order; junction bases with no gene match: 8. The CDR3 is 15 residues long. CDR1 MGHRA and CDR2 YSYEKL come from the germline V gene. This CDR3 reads CASSQGRQGENTQYF. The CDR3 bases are TGCGCCAGCAGCCAAGGTCGGCAGGGGGAAAATACGCAGTATTTT.

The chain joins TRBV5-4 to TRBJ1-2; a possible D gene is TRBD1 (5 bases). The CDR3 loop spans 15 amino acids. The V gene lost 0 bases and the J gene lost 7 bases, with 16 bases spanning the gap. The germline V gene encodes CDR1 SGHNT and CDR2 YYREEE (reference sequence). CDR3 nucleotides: TGTGCCAGCAGCTTGGCACCCACTAGGGGCGGTGGCTACACCTTC. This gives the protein CASSLAPTRGGGYTF.

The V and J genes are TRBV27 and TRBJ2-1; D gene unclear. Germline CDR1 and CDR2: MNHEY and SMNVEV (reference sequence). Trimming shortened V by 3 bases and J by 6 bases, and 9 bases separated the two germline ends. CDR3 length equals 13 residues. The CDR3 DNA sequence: TGTGCCAGCAGTTTGGTTAGGACCAATGAGCAGTTCTTC. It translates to CASSLVRTNEQFF.

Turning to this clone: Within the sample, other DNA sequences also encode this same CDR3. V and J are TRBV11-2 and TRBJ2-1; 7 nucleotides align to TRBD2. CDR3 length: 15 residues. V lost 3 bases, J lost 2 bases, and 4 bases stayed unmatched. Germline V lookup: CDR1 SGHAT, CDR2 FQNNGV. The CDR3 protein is CASSLVLAAYNEQFF. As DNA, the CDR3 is TGTGCCAGCAGCTTGGTCCTAGCGGCCTACAATGAGCAGTTCTTC. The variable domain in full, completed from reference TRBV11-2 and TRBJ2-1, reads EAGVAQSPRYKIIEKRQSVAFWCNPISGHATLYWYQQILGQGPKLLIQFQNNGVVDDSQLPKDRFSAERLKGVDSTLKIQPAKLEDSAVYLCASSLVLAAYNEQFFGPGTRLTVL.

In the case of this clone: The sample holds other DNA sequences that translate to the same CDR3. The CDR3 protein is CASSYAVNQPQHF. The CDR3 DNA is TGTGCCAGCAGTTACGCGGTCAATCAGCCCCAGCATTTT. The chain links TRBV6-6 to TRBJ1-5; D gene unclear. Trimming left V 2 bases short and J 3 bases short, with 5 bases between. From germline, CDR1 is MNHNY and CDR2 SVGAGI (reference sequence). The CDR3 runs 13 residues.

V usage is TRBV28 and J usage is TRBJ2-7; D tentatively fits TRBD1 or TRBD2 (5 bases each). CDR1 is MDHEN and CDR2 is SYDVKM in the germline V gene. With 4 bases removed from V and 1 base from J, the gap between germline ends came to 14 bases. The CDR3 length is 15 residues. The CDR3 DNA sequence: TGTGCCAGCAGTTCCCCCCCTGGGGGTTCCTACGAGCAGTACTTC. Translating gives CASSSPPGGSYEQYF.

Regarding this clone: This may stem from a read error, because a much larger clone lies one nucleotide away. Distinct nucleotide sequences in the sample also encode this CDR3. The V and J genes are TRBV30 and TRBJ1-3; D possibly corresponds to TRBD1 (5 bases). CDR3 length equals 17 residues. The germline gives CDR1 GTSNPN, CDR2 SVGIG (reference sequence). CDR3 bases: TGTGCCTGGAGTGTTAGGGGTCGGTATATCTCTGGAAACACCATATACTTT. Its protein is CAWSVRGRYISGNTIYF.

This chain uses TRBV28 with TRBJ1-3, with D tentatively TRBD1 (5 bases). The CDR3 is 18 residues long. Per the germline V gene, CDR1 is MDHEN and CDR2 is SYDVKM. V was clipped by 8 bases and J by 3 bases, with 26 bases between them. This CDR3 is CASGGLDRHTGGGNTIYF. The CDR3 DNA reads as TGTGCCAGCGGGGGACTCGACAGACACACAGGCGGTGGAAACACCATATATTTT.

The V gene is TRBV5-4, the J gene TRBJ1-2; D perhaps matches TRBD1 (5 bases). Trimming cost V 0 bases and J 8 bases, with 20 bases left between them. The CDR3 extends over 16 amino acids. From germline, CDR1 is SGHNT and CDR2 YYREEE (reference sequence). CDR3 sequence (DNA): TGTGCCAGCAGCTTGGCCCAGGGTACCCTTCGGGGGGGCTACACCTTC. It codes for CASSLAQGTLRGGYTF.

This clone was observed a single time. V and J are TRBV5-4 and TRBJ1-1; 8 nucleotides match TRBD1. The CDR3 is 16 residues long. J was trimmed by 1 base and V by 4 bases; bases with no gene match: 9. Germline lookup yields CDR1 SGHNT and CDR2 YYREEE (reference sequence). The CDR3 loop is CASSIAGGAWNTEAFF. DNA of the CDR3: TGTGCCAGCAGCATCGCAGGGGGCGCTTGGAACACTGAAGCTTTCTTT.

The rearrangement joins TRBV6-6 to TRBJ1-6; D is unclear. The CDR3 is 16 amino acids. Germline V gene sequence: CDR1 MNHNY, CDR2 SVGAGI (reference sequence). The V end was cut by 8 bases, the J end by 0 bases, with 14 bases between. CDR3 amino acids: CASRFGRSSYNSPLHF. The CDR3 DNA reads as TGTGCCAGCCGGTTCGGACGGAGCTCCTATAATTCACCCCTCCACTTT.